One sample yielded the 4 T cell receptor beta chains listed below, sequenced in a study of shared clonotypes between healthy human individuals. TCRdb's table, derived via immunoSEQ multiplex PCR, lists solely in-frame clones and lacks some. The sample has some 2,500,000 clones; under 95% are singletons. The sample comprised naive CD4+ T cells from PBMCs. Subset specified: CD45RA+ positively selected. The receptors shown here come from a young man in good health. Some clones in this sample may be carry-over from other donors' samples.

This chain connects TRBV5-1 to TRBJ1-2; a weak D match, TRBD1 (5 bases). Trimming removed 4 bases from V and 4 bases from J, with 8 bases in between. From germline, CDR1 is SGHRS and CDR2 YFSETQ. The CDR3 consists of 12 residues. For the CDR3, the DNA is TGCGCCAGCAGCCCGGGGCCCTATGGCTACACCTTC. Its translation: CASSPGPYGYTF.

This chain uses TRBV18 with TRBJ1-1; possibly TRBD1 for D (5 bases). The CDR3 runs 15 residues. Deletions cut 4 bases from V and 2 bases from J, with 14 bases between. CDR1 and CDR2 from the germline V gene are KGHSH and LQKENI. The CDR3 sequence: CASSRKAQGNTEAFF. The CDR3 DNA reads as TGTGCCAGCTCACGTAAGGCGCAGGGAAACACTGAAGCTTTCTTT.

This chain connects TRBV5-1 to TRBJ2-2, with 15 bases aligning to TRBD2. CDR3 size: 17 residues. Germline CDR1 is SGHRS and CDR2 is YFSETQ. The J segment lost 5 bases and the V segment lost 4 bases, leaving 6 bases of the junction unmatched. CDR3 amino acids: CASSPGLAGGGTGELFF. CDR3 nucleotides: TGCGCCAGCAGCCCGGGACTAGCGGGAGGCGGGACCGGGGAGCTGTTTTTT.

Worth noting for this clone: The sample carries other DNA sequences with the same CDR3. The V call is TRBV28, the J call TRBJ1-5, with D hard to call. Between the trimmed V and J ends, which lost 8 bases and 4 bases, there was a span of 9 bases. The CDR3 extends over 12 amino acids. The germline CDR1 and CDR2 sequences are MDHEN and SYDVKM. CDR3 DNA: TGTGCCAGCCGGGGTTTGAATCAGCCCCAGCATTTT. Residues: CASRGLNQPQHF.